Below, 11 T cell receptor beta chains from the same sample are listed, as sequenced in a study of cytomegalovirus exposure and HLA in healthy donors. PCR primers comprised 60 Vbeta and 13 Jbeta primers. Clones were sequenced by immunoSEQ multiplex PCR, and TCRdb holds only the in-frame ones, with some missing. The sample carries about 43,000 clones, 55% to 75% recorded once. Sequences were obtained from PBMCs. These receptors were collected from a man aged 55 to 70 in good health and CMV-seropositive.

The chain uses TRBV4-1 and TRBJ2-1, with 10 bases lining up with TRBD2. With 4 bases clipped from V and 7 bases from J, the junction kept 4 bases outside the gene matches. Germline lookup yields CDR1 MGHRA and CDR2 YSYEKL. CDR3 length: 14 residues. Here the CDR3 reads CASSLIAGGNEQFF. The CDR3 DNA follows: TGCGCCAGCAGCCTTATAGCGGGAGGAAATGAGCAGTTCTTC.

J is TRBJ1-2 and V is TRBV5-4; the D gene is possibly TRBD1 (6 bases). V lost 6 bases and J 4 bases, leaving 10 bases between the germline ends. The CDR3 runs 12 residues. Germline V CDR1 and CDR2: SGHNT, YYREEE (reference sequence). The CDR3 coding sequence is TGTGCCAGCAAGGGGGTCAGCTATGGCTACACCTTC. It yields the protein CASKGVSYGYTF. The complete variable domain, with remaining parts taken from reference TRBV5-4 and TRBJ1-2, reads ETGVTQSPTHLIKTRGQQVTLRCSSQSGHNTVSWYQQALGQGPQFIFQYYREEENGRGNFPPRFSGLQFPNYSSELNVNALELDDSALYLCASKGVSYGYTFGSGTRLTVV.

Remarks on this clone: A read error may account for a junction end that differs from germline. The chain is built from TRBV10-3 and TRBJ2-1, with no clear D. In germline, CDR1 is ENHRY, CDR2 SYGVKD. The length of the CDR3 is 12 residues. The CDR3 protein is CAISESNWAPIF. In DNA form, the CDR3 reads TGTGCCATCAGTGAGTCGAATTGGGCCCCCATCTTC.

This chain connects TRBV30 to TRBJ1-2, with a tentative D call TRBD1 (5 bases). V was clipped by 3 bases and J by 2 bases, with 22 bases between them. Per germline, CDR1 GTSNPN and CDR2 SVGIG (reference sequence). The CDR3 spans 17 residues. Here the CDR3 reads CAWRDYMGLQGNYGYTF. Written as DNA, the CDR3 is TGTGCCTGGAGAGACTACATGGGACTCCAGGGCAACTATGGCTACACCTTC. The full variable domain, with the rest looked up from reference TRBV30 and TRBJ1-2, is SQTIHQWPATLVQPVGSPLSLECTVEGTSNPNLYWYRQAAGRGLQLLFYSVGIGQISSEVPQNLSASRPQDRQFILSSKKLLLSDSGFYLCAWRDYMGLQGNYGYTFGSGTRLTVV.

This clone is categorized as medium-sized (0.01 to 0.1%). V is TRBV19 and J is TRBJ2-1; D may be TRBD1 (6 bases). The CDR3 contains 16 residues. Deletions cut 1 base from V and 4 bases from J, with 14 bases between. CDR1 is LNHDA and CDR2 is SQIVND in the germline V gene (reference sequence). The CDR3 DNA reads TGTGCCAGTAGTATAGGGACAGCCGATATTTACAATGAGCAGTTCTTC. Amino acid sequence: CASSIGTADIYNEQFF.

The genes are TRBV27 and TRBJ2-7; TRBD2 might be the D (5 bases). The ends were cut back, 5 bases at V and 7 bases at J, with 18 bases in the middle. The CDR3 has 14 residues. Germline V lookup: CDR1 MNHEY, CDR2 SMNVEV (reference sequence). CDR3 residues: CASSNSGPPGEQYF. The CDR3 nucleotides read TGTGCCAGCAGTAACTCCGGCCCGCCGGGGGAGCAGTACTTC.

The chain couples TRBV9 to TRBJ1-5; D unclear. CDR1 and CDR2 from the germline V gene are SGDLS and YYNGEE. Between the trimmed V and J ends, which lost 0 bases and 5 bases, there was a span of 9 bases. This CDR3 has 14 amino acids. The CDR3 region is CASSVDGVDQPQHF. In nucleotides, the CDR3 is TGTGCCAGCAGCGTAGACGGGGTAGATCAGCCCCAGCATTTT.

The CDR3 sequence: CASSEWQGGETQYF. CDR3 nucleotides: TGTGCCAGCAGTGAGTGGCAGGGAGGGGAGACCCAGTACTTC. V gene TRBV6-1 combines with J gene TRBJ2-5; 7 nucleotides match TRBD2. Per the germline V gene, CDR1 is MNHNS and CDR2 is SASEGT. CDR3 size: 14 residues. J was trimmed by 5 bases and V by 3 bases; bases with no gene match: 6.

The genes are TRBV6-5 and TRBJ1-6, with 7 bases lining up with TRBD1. V shed 5 bases and J 8 bases; nucleotides not matched to a gene: 6. Germline V gives CDR1 MNHEY, CDR2 SVGAGI. CDR3 length equals 14 residues. This CDR3 reads CASSLQGKDSPLHF. The CDR3 DNA reads TGTGCCAGCAGTCTACAGGGGAAGGATTCACCCCTCCACTTT.

V gene TRBV19 combines with J gene TRBJ1-4, with 9 bases identical to TRBD1. J lost 7 bases, V lost 8 bases, and 17 bases had no gene match. Germline CDR1 reads LNHDA; CDR2 reads SQIVND (reference sequence). CDR3 size: 17 residues. CDR3 nucleotides: TGTGCCAGTTCACCGGGACAGGGTATGGATCAAGGTGAAAAACTGTTTTTT. Translating gives CASSPGQGMDQGEKLFF.

The rearrangement uses TRBV6-5 and TRBJ2-7; D is perhaps TRBD1 (6 bases). The ends were cut back, 6 bases at V and 6 bases at J, with 15 bases in the middle. This CDR3 region has 13 residues. The V gene's germline CDR1 is MNHEY and CDR2 SVGAGI. Here the CDR3 reads CASRGQLALEQYF. Written as DNA, the CDR3 is TGTGCCAGCAGAGGACAGTTGGCTCTCGAGCAGTACTTC.